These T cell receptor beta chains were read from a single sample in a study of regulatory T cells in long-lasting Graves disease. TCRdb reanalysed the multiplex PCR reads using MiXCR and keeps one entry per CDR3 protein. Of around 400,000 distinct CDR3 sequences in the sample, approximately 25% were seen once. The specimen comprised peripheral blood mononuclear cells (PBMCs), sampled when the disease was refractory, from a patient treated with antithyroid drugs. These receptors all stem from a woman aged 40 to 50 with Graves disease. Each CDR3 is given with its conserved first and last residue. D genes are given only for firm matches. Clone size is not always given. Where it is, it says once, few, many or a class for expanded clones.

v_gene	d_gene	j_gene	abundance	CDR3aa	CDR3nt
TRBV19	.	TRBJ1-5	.	CASTPSRDQPQHF	TGTGCCAGTACCCCCTCTCGAGATCAGCCCCAGCATTTT
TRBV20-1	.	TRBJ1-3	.	CSARDRTTAISGNTIYF	TGCAGTGCTAGAGATCGGACGACAGCAATCTCTGGAAACACCATATATTTT
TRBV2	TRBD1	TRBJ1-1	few	CASRDDRGTEAFF	TGTGCCAGCAGAGACGACAGGGGAACTGAAGCTTTCTTT
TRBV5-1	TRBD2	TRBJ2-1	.	CASSLVAGEYEQFF	TGCGCCAGCAGCTTGGTGGCGGGAGAGTATGAGCAGTTCTTC
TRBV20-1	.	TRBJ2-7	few	CSAKAAGGVYEQYF	TGCAGTGCTAAGGCGGCGGGCGGAGTATACGAGCAGTACTTC
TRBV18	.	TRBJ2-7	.	CASSRGSTYEQYF	TGTGCCAGCTCACGGGGCAGCACCTACGAGCAGTACTTC
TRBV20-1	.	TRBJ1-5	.	CSARSRDRRYQPQHF	TGCAGTGCTAGATCCCGGGATCGAAGGTATCAGCCCCAGCATTTT
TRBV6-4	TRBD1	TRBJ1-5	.	CASSWTGQPQHF	TGTGCCAGCAGTTGGACAGGGCAGCCCCAGCATTTT
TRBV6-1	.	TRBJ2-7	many	CASNALRRDTSYEQYF	TGTGCCAGCAACGCCTTGAGACGGGACACCTCCTACGAGCAGTACTTC
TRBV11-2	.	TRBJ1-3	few	CASSSEAGFSGNTIYF	TGTGCCAGCAGCTCCGAGGCGGGATTCTCTGGAAACACCATATATTTT
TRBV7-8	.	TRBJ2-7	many	CASSLATGPTYEQYF	TGTGCCAGCAGCTTAGCGACAGGCCCAACCTACGAGCAGTACTTC
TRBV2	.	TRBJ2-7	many	CASFRHSAYEQYF	TGTGCCAGCTTCCGACACTCGGCCTACGAGCAGTACTTC
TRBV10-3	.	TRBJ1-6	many	CAIAQADSPLHF	TGTGCCATCGCGCAGGCGGATTCACCCCTCCACTTT
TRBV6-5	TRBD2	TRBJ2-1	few	CASSYSLRRTSGRREQFF	TGTGCCAGCAGTTACTCCCTGCGGAGAACTAGCGGGAGAAGAGAGCAGTTCTTC
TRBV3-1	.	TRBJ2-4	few	CASSATTAKNIQYF	TGTGCCAGCAGCGCAACAACAGCCAAAAACATTCAGTACTTC
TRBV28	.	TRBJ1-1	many	CASSSGRFEAFF	TGTGCCAGCAGTTCGGGACGGTTTGAAGCTTTCTTT
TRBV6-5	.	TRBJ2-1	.	CASSYSHNEQFF	TGTGCCAGCAGTTACAGCCACAATGAGCAGTTCTTC
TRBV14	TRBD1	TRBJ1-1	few	CASSRDSGEAFF	TGTGCCAGCAGCCGGGACAGTGGCGAAGCTTTCTTT
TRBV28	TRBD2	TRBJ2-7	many	CASSPISSGSIYEQYF	TGTGCCAGCAGTCCAATTTCTAGCGGGAGCATCTACGAGCAGTACTTC
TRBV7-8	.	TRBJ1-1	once	CASSPGISTEAFF	TGTGCCAGCAGCCCCGGGATCAGCACTGAAGCTTTCTTT
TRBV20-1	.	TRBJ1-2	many	CSAVIDGYTF	TGCAGTGCTGTGATTGATGGCTACACCTTC
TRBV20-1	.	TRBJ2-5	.	CSASRYQETQYF	TGCAGTGCTAGCAGGTACCAAGAGACCCAGTACTTC
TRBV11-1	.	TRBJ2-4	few	CASSLGDGPPDF	TGTGCCAGCAGCTTAGGGGATGGGCCCCCGGACTTC
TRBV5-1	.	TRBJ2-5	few	CASSLDAGHQETQYF	TGCGCCAGCAGCTTGGATGCAGGGCACCAAGAGACCCAGTACTTC
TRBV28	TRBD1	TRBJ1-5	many	CASSTPGTGYNQPQHF	TGTGCCAGCAGTACCCCCGGGACAGGGTACAATCAGCCCCAGCATTTT
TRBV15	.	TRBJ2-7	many	CATSRLRDSLEQYF	TGTGCCACCAGCAGACTCCGGGACTCCCTCGAGCAGTACTTC
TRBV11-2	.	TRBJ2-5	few	CASSLTRVGWETQYF	TGTGCCAGCAGCTTAACCCGGGTTGGTTGGGAGACCCAGTACTTC
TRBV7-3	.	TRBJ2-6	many	CASSPQPGANVLTF	TGTGCCAGCAGCCCCCAGCCTGGGGCCAACGTCCTGACTTTC
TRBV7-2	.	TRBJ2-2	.	CASTKFTGELFF	TGTGCCAGCACCAAATTCACCGGGGAGCTGTTTTTT
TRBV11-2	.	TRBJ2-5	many	CASSLAGWGETQYF	TGTGCCAGCAGCTTAGCGGGATGGGGAGAGACCCAGTACTTC
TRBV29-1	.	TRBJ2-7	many	CSVEVRLEQYF	TGCAGCGTTGAAGTCCGACTGGAGCAGTACTTC
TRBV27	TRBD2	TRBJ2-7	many	CASGLAGVNYEQYF	TGTGCCAGCGGCTTAGCGGGAGTGAACTACGAGCAGTACTTC
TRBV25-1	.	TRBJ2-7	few	CASSDLEGYEQYF	TGTGCCAGCAGTGACCTGGAGGGCTACGAGCAGTACTTC
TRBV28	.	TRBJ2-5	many	CASSLIRILETQYF	TGTGCCAGCAGTTTAATCCGCATATTAGAGACCCAGTACTTC
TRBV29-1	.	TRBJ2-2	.	CSARKAAGELFF	TGCAGCGCTAGGAAAGCCGCCGGGGAGCTGTTTTTT
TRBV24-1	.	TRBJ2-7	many	CATSDSGGGGLNEQYF	TGTGCCACCAGTGATTCCGGTGGAGGGGGCTTGAACGAGCAGTACTTC
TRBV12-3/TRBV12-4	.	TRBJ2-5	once	CASGRRKETQYF	TGTGCCAGCGGTCGAAGAAAAGAGACCCAGTACTTC
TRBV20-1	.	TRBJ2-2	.	CSARAENTGELFF	TGCAGTGCTAGGGCCGAGAACACCGGGGAGCTGTTTTTT
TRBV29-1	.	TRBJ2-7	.	CSARVGGYEQYF	TGCAGCGCCAGAGTGGGTGGCTACGAGCAGTACTTC
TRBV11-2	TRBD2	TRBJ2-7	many	CASSSSLQLAGEYEQYF	TGTGCCAGCAGCTCCTCCCTCCAACTAGCGGGAGAGTACGAGCAGTACTTC
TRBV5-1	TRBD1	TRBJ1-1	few	CASTSSGTVNTEAFF	TGCGCCAGCACCTCATCCGGGACAGTTAACACTGAAGCTTTCTTT
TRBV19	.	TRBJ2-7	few	CASSWGPRDFYEQYF	TGTGCCAGTAGTTGGGGGCCCAGAGACTTCTACGAGCAGTACTTC
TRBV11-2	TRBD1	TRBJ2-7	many	CASSITDRVSYEQYF	TGTGCCAGCAGCATTACTGACAGGGTTTCCTACGAGCAGTACTTC
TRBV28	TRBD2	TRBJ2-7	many	CASSYHRDYDYEQYF	TGTGCCAGCAGTTATCACCGGGACTACGACTACGAGCAGTACTTC
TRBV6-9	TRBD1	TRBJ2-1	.	CASSWDRGLNEQFF	TGTGCCAGCAGTTGGGACAGGGGGTTAAATGAGCAGTTCTTC
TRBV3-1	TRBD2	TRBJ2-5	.	CASSQGGLAGARETQYF	TGTGCCAGCAGCCAAGGGGGACTAGCGGGAGCGCGAGAGACCCAGTACTTC
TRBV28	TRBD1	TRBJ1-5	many	CASRPIAGTGNQPQHF	TGTGCCAGCAGACCGATCGCCGGGACAGGCAATCAGCCCCAGCATTTT
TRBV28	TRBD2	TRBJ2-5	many	CASSLLTSGRETQYF	TGTGCCAGCAGTTTACTGACTAGCGGGAGGGAGACCCAGTACTTC
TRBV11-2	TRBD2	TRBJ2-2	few	CASSLRSGRATGELFF	TGTGCCAGCAGCTTACGTAGCGGGAGGGCCACCGGGGAGCTGTTTTTT
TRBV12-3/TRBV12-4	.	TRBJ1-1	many	CASSLEARAGTEAFF	TGTGCCAGCAGTTTAGAGGCCAGGGCAGGAACTGAAGCTTTCTTT
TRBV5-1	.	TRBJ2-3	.	CASSSQRNTDTQYF	TGCGCCAGCAGCTCCCAGCGGAACACAGATACGCAGTATTTT
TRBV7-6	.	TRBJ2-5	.	CASSLGGTGRGWETQYF	TGTGCCAGCAGCTTAGGGGGAACAGGCCGCGGATGGGAGACCCAGTACTTC
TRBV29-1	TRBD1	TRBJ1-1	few	CSARDRGTTAFF	TGCAGCGCCAGGGACAGGGGCACCACAGCTTTCTTT
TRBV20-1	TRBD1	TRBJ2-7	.	CSARDRDRGSYEQYF	TGCAGTGCTAGAGATCGGGACAGGGGATCCTACGAGCAGTACTTC